Below, 12 T cell receptor beta chains from the same sample are listed, as sequenced in a study of regulatory T cells in long-lasting Graves disease. Assembly of TCR beta libraries relied on iRepertoire HTBI primers together with Arm-PCR of CDR3 regions. TCRdb passed the multiplex PCR reads through MiXCR, listing each CDR3 protein once. Among around 470,000 distinct CDR3 sequences listed, 12% to 15% were seen once. The time point: newly diagnosed GD, antithyroid drugs for less than 3 months. PBMC RNA served as the TCR library source. The data were also submitted as part of a second study, on T cells in Graves' hyperthyroidism and ophthalmopathy.

The sample was peripheral blood mononuclear cells (PBMCs), taken at new diagnosis, from a patient treated with antithyroid drugs. The receptors come from a woman aged 45-65 years with Graves disease.

This clonotype was recorded many times. The chain links TRBV30 to TRBJ1-2; TRBD1 is a possible D gene (5 bases). The V gene's germline CDR1 is GTSNPN and CDR2 SVGIG (reference sequence). CDR3 length: 14 residues. Between the trimmed V and J ends, which lost 1 base and 7 bases, there was a span of 16 bases. The CDR3 is CAWSAASTGGGYTF. In nucleotides, the CDR3 is TGTGCCTGGAGTGCCGCCTCCACCGGGGGTGGCTACACCTTC.

The chain carries TRBV11-2 and TRBJ2-2, with D possibly being TRBD1 (6 bases). V lost 0 bases to trimming and J lost 4 bases, with 15 bases between them. This CDR3 spans 17 amino acids. Germline lookup yields CDR1 SGHAT and CDR2 FQNNGV. The CDR3 loop reads CASSLDHDRLATGELFF. CDR3 in DNA: TGTGCCAGCAGCTTAGACCACGACAGGTTGGCCACCGGGGAGCTGTTTTTT.

In this sample, this clonotype turned up many times. The chain couples TRBV7-9 to TRBJ2-6, with TRBD1 as a possible D gene (6 bases). This CDR3 has 14 residues. CDR1 and CDR2 from the germline V gene are SEHNR and FQNEAQ (reference sequence). Deletions cut 8 bases from V and 2 bases from J, with 10 bases between. The CDR3 DNA sequence: TGTGCCAGCGAATCAGGGGCTGGGGCCAACGTCCTGACTTTC. Protein: CASESGAGANVLTF.

This clonotype was picked up many times. This sequence joins TRBV3-1 and TRBJ2-1; 9 bases fit TRBD2. J gave up 8 bases and V 4 bases, and 9 bases lay outside the gene matches. Germline lookup yields CDR1 LGHDT and CDR2 YNNKEL (reference sequence). The CDR3 runs to 15 residues. DNA of the CDR3: TGTGCCAGCAGCCGTTTAGCGGGAGTAGGCGATGAGCAGTTCTTC. This translates into CASSRLAGVGDEQFF.

As for this clonotype: A much larger clone differs by one base, so this may be a read error. This chain joins TRBV6-1 and TRBJ2-1; 7 bases fit TRBD2. From germline, CDR1 is MNHNS and CDR2 SASEGT. The CDR3 length is 16 residues. Trimming cost V 6 bases and J 9 bases; bases outside gene matches: 17. This chain's CDR3 is CASSPIGLEGDGEQFF. CDR3 nucleotides: TGTGCCAGCAGCCCGATCGGACTAGAGGGAGACGGTGAGCAGTTCTTC.

There are many counts of this clonotype. The chain carries TRBV7-9 and TRBJ2-3; D remains unclear. Germline V gene data show CDR1 as SEHNR and CDR2 as FQNEAQ (reference sequence). V lost 6 bases to trimming and J lost 2 bases, with 9 bases between them. CDR3 length: 13 residues. The CDR3 reads CASRPAATDTQYF. The CDR3 DNA follows: TGTGCCAGCAGACCTGCAGCCACAGATACGCAGTATTTT.

The table lists this clonotype with a few counts. V and J are TRBV10-2 and TRBJ2-7; no clear D gene. This CDR3 region has 13 residues. The V end was cut by 6 bases, the J end by 5 bases, with 14 bases between. The germline V gene encodes CDR1 WSHSY and CDR2 SAAADI. The CDR3 reads CASSGQIENEQYF. CDR3 bases: TGCGCCAGCAGCGGCCAGATTGAGAACGAGCAGTACTTC.

CDR3 nucleotide sequence: TGCGCCAGCAGCCAACCACGGTACATGAACACTGAAGCTTTCTTT. Translated, it gives CASSQPRYMNTEAFF. This sequence joins TRBV4-1 and TRBJ1-1; D gene unclear. Deletions cut 2 bases from V and 0 bases from J, with 10 bases between. The V gene's germline CDR1 is MGHRA and CDR2 YSYEKL. This CDR3 has 15 amino acids.

This clonotype was recorded at least ten times. This rearrangement joins TRBV6-1 to TRBJ2-7, with TRBD1 as a possible D gene (6 bases). V gave up 7 bases and J gave up 0 bases, with 22 bases separating them. The germline gives CDR1 MNHNS, CDR2 SASEGT. The CDR3 sequence is 17 residues long. In nucleotides, the CDR3 is TGTGCCAGCACCCCGATCCACGACAGGTTAAGCTCCTACGAGCAGTACTTC. Residues: CASTPIHDRLSSYEQYF.

This clonotype was recorded at least ten times. The V and J genes are TRBV5-5 and TRBJ2-2, with unresolved D. Trimming removed 4 bases from V and 2 bases from J, with 3 bases in between. CDR1 and CDR2 from the germline V gene are SGHKS and YYEKEE (reference sequence). This CDR3 is 12 amino acids long. The CDR3 DNA follows: TGTGCCAGCAGCCACAACACCGGGGAGCTGTTTTTT. Translating gives CASSHNTGELFF.

Many counts were recorded for this clonotype. The CDR3 DNA reads TGTGCCAGCAGATACCCTCCTAGCGGGGGATACGAGCAGTACTTC. Translated, it gives CASRYPPSGGYEQYF. V usage is TRBV7-2 and J usage is TRBJ2-7; 10 nucleotides line up with TRBD2. CDR1 and CDR2 from the germline V gene are SGHTA and FQGNSA. Trimming cost V 6 bases and J 4 bases; bases outside gene matches: 9. The CDR3 runs to 15 residues.

This clonotype was seen many times. The V gene is TRBV7-2, the J gene TRBJ2-3; 13 bases line up with TRBD2. The V gene end was trimmed by 6 bases and the J gene end by 1 base; junction bases not matched to a gene: 13. Germline loops: CDR1 SGHTA, CDR2 FQGNSA. This CDR3 has 19 residues. CDR3: CASRPPTSGRGSGTDTQYF. The CDR3 region has the DNA TGTGCCAGCAGGCCACCTACTAGCGGGAGGGGTTCAGGCACAGATACGCAGTATTTT.